The entry below gives a single TCR beta chain sequence along with its context. The sample belongs to a study of blood T cell repertoires in COVID-19. Study-wide background: From the United States, Italy and Spain came samples of acute and convalescent COVID-19.

The assay was immunoSEQ multiplex PCR, and TCRdb's table has in-frame clones only and misses some. The sample has 50,000 to 80,000 clones, just under 90% seen once. CDR1 KGHSH and CDR2 LQKENI come from the germline V gene. CDR3 length: 14 amino acids. V shed 4 bases and J shed 4 bases, with 13 bases lying between them. The specimen sequenced was peripheral blood. The sequence was collected from a man in his sixties with acute or convalescent COVID-19. The chain uses TRBV18 and TRBJ1-1; D is ambiguous. CDR3 nucleotide sequence: TGTGCCAGCTCACGGGGAGGTACGGGCACTGAAGCTTTCTTT. It encodes CASSRGGTGTEAFF.